One sample yielded the 10 T cell receptor beta chains listed below, sequenced in a study of regulatory T cells in long-lasting Graves disease. Time point indicated: persistent/refractory GD, antithyroid drugs over 5 years with positive TRAb. Construction of the TCR library relied on RNA isolated from PBMCs. Arm-PCR of CDR3 regions with iRepertoire HTBI primers generated TCR beta libraries. TCRdb itself ran the multiplex PCR reads through MiXCR, one entry per CDR3 protein. Of 400,000 to 500,000 distinct CDR3 sequences in the sample, about a fifth were seen once. Sequenced here: peripheral blood mononuclear cells (PBMCs), sampled when the disease was refractory, from a patient treated with antithyroid drugs. The source of these receptors is a female donor with Graves disease.

This clonotype was found many times. V is TRBV29-1 and J is TRBJ1-2; D may be TRBD1 (5 bases). Germline lookup yields CDR1 SQVTM and CDR2 ANQGSEA. The CDR3 has 13 amino acids. Between the trimmed V and J ends, which lost 6 bases and 4 bases, there was a span of 15 bases. The CDR3 DNA sequence: TGCAGCGTCGGAATGGGACCCACCTATGGCTACACCTTC. This codes for CSVGMGPTYGYTF.

Notes on this clonotype: The conserved phenylalanine or tryptophan normally closing the CDR3 is absent here, so this likely arose from a read error. The genes are TRBV6-1 and TRBJ2-7; 9 nucleotides line up with TRBD2. CDR3 length: 15 amino acids. V was pared by 7 bases and J by 0 bases, with 7 bases of the junction left unmatched. CDR1 and CDR2 (germline): MNHNS, SASEGT. CDR3 sequence reads: CASKIAGANSYEQYL. For the CDR3, the DNA is TGTGCCAGCAAAATAGCGGGGGCTAACTCCTACGAGCAGTACCTC.

This clonotype was seen more than once but under ten times. The V and J genes are TRBV5-5 and TRBJ1-1; D is possibly TRBD1 (6 bases). This CDR3 has 15 amino acids. Trimming took 4 bases from V and 0 from J, leaving 13 bases between them. Germline V CDR1 and CDR2: SGHKS, YYEKEE (reference sequence). The CDR3 here is CASSPWTAMNTEAFF. In DNA, the CDR3 is TGTGCCAGCAGCCCATGGACAGCCATGAACACTGAAGCTTTCTTT.

This clonotype was counted many times. The gene calls are TRBV5-1 and TRBJ2-7; 7 positions agree with TRBD1. The germline CDR1 and CDR2 sequences are SGHRS and YFSETQ. V dropped 4 bases and J dropped 7; count of bases not matched to a gene: 8. The CDR3 runs 13 residues. The DNA of the CDR3 is TGCGCCAGCAGCGGACAGGCCCTCGGAGAGCAGTACTTC. Translation gives CASSGQALGEQYF.

This clonotype showed up just a few times. The chain recombines TRBV19 with TRBJ2-7, with TRBD2 matching over 11 bases. Germline lookup yields CDR1 LNHDA and CDR2 SQIVND (reference sequence). The CDR3 has 15 residues. The V segment lost 6 bases and the J segment 6 bases; nucleotides outside the gene matches: 10. In nucleotides, the CDR3 is TGTGCCAGTAGCGTTACTAGCGGGAGTTTCAGCGAGCAGTACTTC. Protein product: CASSVTSGSFSEQYF.

The rearrangement uses TRBV25-1 and TRBJ2-7, with D possibly being TRBD1 (7 bases). The CDR3 loop spans 15 amino acids. Germline V gene sequence: CDR1 MGHDK, CDR2 SYGVNS. The germline V and J ends were trimmed by 3 bases and 9 bases, with 21 bases remaining between them. Here the CDR3 reads CASSDRGRGDVGQYF. CDR3 bases: TGTGCCAGCAGTGACCGGGGCAGGGGGGATGTAGGGCAGTACTTC.

The chain links TRBV5-1 to TRBJ2-4; 9 nucleotides align to TRBD1. CDR1 is SGHRS, CDR2 YFSETQ, per germline. Trimming took 4 bases from V and 8 from J; bases not matched to a gene: 10. The CDR3 covers 15 residues. CDR3 residues: CASSLGDREMDIQYF. The CDR3 DNA follows: TGCGCCAGCAGCCTGGGGGACAGGGAAATGGACATTCAGTACTTC.

The J gene is TRBJ2-7, the V gene TRBV4-2; weak D call: TRBD2 (5 bases). The CDR3 is 15 amino acids. Germline lookup yields CDR1 LGHNA and CDR2 YNFKEQ. V dropped 5 bases and J dropped 2 bases, with 16 bases sitting between them. CDR3 residues: CASSDGGTATYEQYF. Written as DNA, the CDR3 is TGTGCCAGCAGCGATGGAGGAACGGCTACCTACGAGCAGTACTTC.

The V gene is TRBV5-4, the J gene TRBJ1-2, with D possibly TRBD1 on 5 matching bases. The CDR3 is 14 amino acids. Germline lookup yields CDR1 SGHNT and CDR2 YYREEE (reference sequence). Trimming removed 1 base at V and 4 bases at J, with 11 bases between. This CDR3 reads CASSLRGATYGYTF. CDR3 coding DNA: TGTGCCAGCAGCTTGAGAGGGGCGACCTATGGCTACACCTTC.

This clonotype was seen a handful of times. The chain employs TRBV20-1 and TRBJ2-7; the D gene is possibly TRBD2 (5 bases). CDR3 length: 13 amino acids. V lost 2 bases to trimming and J lost 0 bases, with 8 bases between them. Germline V gene lookup returns CDR1 DFQATT and CDR2 SNEGSKA (reference sequence). The CDR3 nucleotides are TGCAGTGCTAGAACGGGGAGCTCCTACGAGCAGTACTTC. Its protein product is CSARTGSSYEQYF.